The rows below give T cell receptor beta chains drawn from one sample of a study of shared clonotypes between healthy human individuals. Data came from immunoSEQ multiplex PCR; TCRdb stores just in-frame clones and leaves some out. The sample lists around 2.1 million clones; about 94% were seen once. The sequencing input was naive CD4+ T cells sorted from blood. These TCRs come from a man younger than 35 in good health. The CDR3 runs from the conserved cysteine through the conserved F or W. A D gene is named only where the DNA matches it firmly. Some rows have no size entry. The others give once, few or many, or a class for an expanded clone.

clone_size j_call d_call v_call cdr3_nt cdr3_aa
- TRBJ2-5 - TRBV4-1 TGCGCCAGCAGCCAAGATAACAGCGAGACCCAGTACTTC CASSQDNSETQYF
- TRBJ2-7 - TRBV7-9 TGTGCCAGCAGCCCAGCCGGGACAACCAGGAGTGAGCAGTACTTC CASSPAGTTRSEQYF
- TRBJ1-2 - TRBV27 TGTGCCAGCAGTCCATCGAACAGGGCTAGTCGCTATGGCTACACCTTC CASSPSNRASRYGYTF
- TRBJ1-2 - TRBV28 TGTGCCAGCTGCTGGGACACCTCTGACTATGGCTACACCTTC CASCWDTSDYGYTF
- TRBJ2-5 - TRBV5-1 TGCGCCAGCAGCTTGGGTCAGGGAAGGGAGACCCAGTACTTC CASSLGQGRETQYF
- TRBJ1-2 - TRBV11-2 TGTGCCAGCAGCTTAGGCATCGGCTATGGCTACACCTTC CASSLGIGYGYTF
- TRBJ1-1 - TRBV7-2 TGTGCCAGCAGCTTAGAGGTTGGATCTGACGCTTTCTTT CASSLEVGSDAFF
- TRBJ1-5 - TRBV6-1 TGTGCCAGCAGTGGACAGGAGAATCAGCCCCAGCATTTT CASSGQENQPQHF
- TRBJ2-5 TRBD2 TRBV5-4 TGTGCCAGCAGCTCAACCATACTAGCGGGAGTCCAAGAGACCCAGTACTTC CASSSTILAGVQETQYF
- TRBJ2-7 TRBD2 TRBV7-9 TGTGCCAGCAGCCGCGGAGCGGGACTAGCGGGAGTAGAGCAGTACTTC CASSRGAGLAGVEQYF
few TRBJ2-7 TRBD2 TRBV6-1 TGTGCCAGCAGTTCCGGACTAGCGGGCTACGAGCAGTACTTC CASSSGLAGYEQYF
- TRBJ2-7 - TRBV11-1 TGTGCCAGCACCGCGACCTCTGTCGGGGAACACGCTTTACAGTACTTC CASTATSVGEHALQYF
- TRBJ1-1 - TRBV6-6 TGTGCCAGCAGAGGGGGGGCCATGAACACTGAAGCTTTCTTT CASRGGAMNTEAFF
- TRBJ2-1 TRBD2 TRBV12-5 TGTGCTAGTGGCCTTAGCGGGGGGGCCCGTGAGCAGTTCTTC CASGLSGGAREQFF
- TRBJ1-5 - TRBV6-4 TGTGCCAGCAGCACAATTCCTCAGCCCCAGCATTTT CASSTIPQPQHF
- TRBJ2-3 - TRBV4-3 TGCGCCAGCAGCCAATCTAGGACAGATACGCAGTATTTT CASSQSRTDTQYF
- TRBJ1-5 - TRBV29-1 TGCAGCGTTGAAGAGGGGAATCAGCCCCAGCATTTT CSVEEGNQPQHF
- TRBJ2-1 TRBD2 TRBV5-1 TGCGCCAGCAGCTTGACTAGCGGGGGGTTGGATGAGCAGTTCTTC CASSLTSGGLDEQFF
- TRBJ1-4 - TRBV28 TGTGCCAGCAGTTTATTGGGGACCATTGCGGCTAATGAAAAACTGTTTTTT CASSLLGTIAANEKLFF
- TRBJ2-3 TRBD1 TRBV7-7 TGTGCTAGCAGCCTGGACAGGGGCGCAGATACGCAGTATTTT CASSLDRGADTQYF
- TRBJ2-2 - TRBV2 TGTGCCAGCAGAGAGACAGGCTCTGGGGACACCGGGGAGCTGTTTTTT CASRETGSGDTGELFF
- TRBJ1-2 - TRBV5-1 TGCGCCAGCAGCTCCCCCGGGACGGATGGCTACACCTTC CASSSPGTDGYTF
- TRBJ1-1 - TRBV20-1 TGCAGTGCCCCAACCCCCACTGAAGCTTTCTTT CSAPTPTEAFF
- TRBJ1-6 TRBD1 TRBV7-2 TGTGCCAGCAGCCCGGACAGGTTCTATTCACCCCTCCACTTT CASSPDRFYSPLHF
- TRBJ1-3 - TRBV19 TGTGCCAGTAGTATCGGGGGGCAGCTCCTCTCTGGAAACACCATATATTTT CASSIGGQLLSGNTIYF
once TRBJ2-1 - TRBV9 TGTGCCAGCAGCGTAGAGGAAAATGAGCAGTTCTTC CASSVEENEQFF
once TRBJ2-7 TRBD2 TRBV6-5 TGTGCCAGCAGTTACTCTCGACTAGCGCCCTACGAGCAGTACTTC CASSYSRLAPYEQYF
- TRBJ1-1 - TRBV11-3 TGTGCCAGCAGCTTAGTGCCACAGACGCGGGCTTTCTTT CASSLVPQTRAFF
- TRBJ2-5 TRBD2 TRBV4-1 TGCGCCAGCACCCAAGGCGGGGGGCGTTTTCAAGAGACCCAGTACTTC CASTQGGGRFQETQYF
- TRBJ1-2 - TRBV7-8 TGTGCCAGCAGCCCAGACAGTAACTATGGCTACACCTTC CASSPDSNYGYTF
- TRBJ2-2 - TRBV7-6 TGTGCCAGCAGACCGCAGAACACCGGGGAGCTGTTTTTT CASRPQNTGELFF
- TRBJ1-6 TRBD1 TRBV25-1 TGTGCCAGCAGTGCCAAACAGGGGGCGAATTCACCCCTCCACTTT CASSAKQGANSPLHF
- TRBJ2-7 - TRBV7-9 TGTGCCAGCAGCTTACGGGACATGAACTACGAGCAGTACTTC CASSLRDMNYEQYF
- TRBJ2-3 TRBD2 TRBV30 TGTGCCTGGAGTGCTAGCGGGGGGGCTCAAGATACGCAGTATTTT CAWSASGGAQDTQYF
- TRBJ1-2 - TRBV30 TGTGCCTGGAGTGTACGCGGAGGGGATGGCTACACCTTC CAWSVRGGDGYTF